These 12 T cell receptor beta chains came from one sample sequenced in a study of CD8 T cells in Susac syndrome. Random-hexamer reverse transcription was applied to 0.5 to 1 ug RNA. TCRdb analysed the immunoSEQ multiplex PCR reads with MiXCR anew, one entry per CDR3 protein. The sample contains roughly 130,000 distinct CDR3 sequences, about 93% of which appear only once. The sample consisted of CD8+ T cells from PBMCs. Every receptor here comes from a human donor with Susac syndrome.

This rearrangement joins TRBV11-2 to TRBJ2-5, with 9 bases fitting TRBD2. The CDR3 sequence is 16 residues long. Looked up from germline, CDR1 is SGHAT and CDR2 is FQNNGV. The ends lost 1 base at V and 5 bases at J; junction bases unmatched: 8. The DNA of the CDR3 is TGTGCCAGCAGCTTAGGTGGTCTAGCGGGATTTGAGACCCAGTACTTC. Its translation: CASSLGGLAGFETQYF.

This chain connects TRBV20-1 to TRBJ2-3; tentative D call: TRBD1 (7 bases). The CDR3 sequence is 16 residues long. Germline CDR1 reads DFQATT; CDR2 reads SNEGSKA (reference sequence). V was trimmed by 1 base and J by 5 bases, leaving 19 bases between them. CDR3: CSARGVPGGPGDTQYF. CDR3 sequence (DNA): TGCAGTGCTAGAGGTGTCCCAGGGGGGCCTGGAGATACGCAGTATTTT.

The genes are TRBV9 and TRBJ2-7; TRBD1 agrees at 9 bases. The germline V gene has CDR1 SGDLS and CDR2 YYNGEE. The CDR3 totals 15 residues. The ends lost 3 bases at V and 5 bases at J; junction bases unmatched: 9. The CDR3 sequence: CASSGGDRANHEQYF. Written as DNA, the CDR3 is TGTGCCAGCAGCGGGGGGGACAGGGCTAACCACGAGCAGTACTTC.

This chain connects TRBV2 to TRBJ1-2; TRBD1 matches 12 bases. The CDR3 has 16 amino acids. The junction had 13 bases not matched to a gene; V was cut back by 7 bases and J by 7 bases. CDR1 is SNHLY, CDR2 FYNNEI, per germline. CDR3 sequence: CASTGWDRGREGGYTF. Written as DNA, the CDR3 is TGTGCCAGCACCGGATGGGACAGGGGGCGCGAGGGTGGCTACACCTTC. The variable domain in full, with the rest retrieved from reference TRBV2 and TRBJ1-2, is EPEVTQTPSHQVTQMGQEVILRCVPISNHLYFYWYRQILGQKVEFLVSFYNNEISEKSEIFDDQFSVERPDGSNFTLKIRSTKLEDSAMYFCASTGWDRGREGGYTFGSGTRLTVV.

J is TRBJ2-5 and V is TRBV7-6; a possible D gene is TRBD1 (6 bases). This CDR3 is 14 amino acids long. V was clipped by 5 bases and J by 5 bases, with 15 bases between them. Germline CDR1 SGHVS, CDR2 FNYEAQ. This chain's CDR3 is CASSPEQGLETQYF. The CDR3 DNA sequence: TGTGCCAGCAGCCCTGAACAGGGATTGGAGACCCAGTACTTC.

CDR3 sequence reads: CASSLPGGSTDTQYF. CDR3 in DNA: TGTGCCAGCAGCTTACCGGGTGGGAGCACAGATACGCAGTATTTT. The chain employs TRBV7-6 and TRBJ2-3; no definite D call. V lost 2 bases, J lost 0 bases, and 9 bases lay in between. Germline V gene sequence: CDR1 SGHVS, CDR2 FNYEAQ. The CDR3 runs 15 residues.

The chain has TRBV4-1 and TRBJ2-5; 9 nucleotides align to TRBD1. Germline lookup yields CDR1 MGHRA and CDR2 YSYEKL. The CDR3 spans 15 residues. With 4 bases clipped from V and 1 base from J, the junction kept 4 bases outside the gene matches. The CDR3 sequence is CASSLWDRVQETQYF. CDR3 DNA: TGCGCCAGCAGCCTTTGGGACAGGGTCCAAGAGACCCAGTACTTC.

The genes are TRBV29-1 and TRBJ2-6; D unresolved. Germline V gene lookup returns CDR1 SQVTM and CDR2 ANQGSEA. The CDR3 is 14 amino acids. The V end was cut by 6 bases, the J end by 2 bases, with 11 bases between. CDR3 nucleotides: TGCAGCGTCCTCGGCCCGACTGGGGCCAACGTCCTGACTTTC. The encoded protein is CSVLGPTGANVLTF.

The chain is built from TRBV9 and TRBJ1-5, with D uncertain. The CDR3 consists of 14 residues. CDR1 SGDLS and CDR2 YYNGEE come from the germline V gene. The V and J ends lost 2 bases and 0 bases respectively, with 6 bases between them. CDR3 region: CASSVANSNQPQHF. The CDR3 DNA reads TGTGCCAGCAGCGTTGCCAATAGCAATCAGCCCCAGCATTTT. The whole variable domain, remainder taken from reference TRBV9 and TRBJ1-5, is DSGVTQTPKHLITATGQRVTLRCSPRSGDLSVYWYQQSLDQGLQFLIQYYNGEERAKGNILERFSAQQFPDLHSELNLSSLELGDSALYFCASSVANSNQPQHFGDGTRLSIL.

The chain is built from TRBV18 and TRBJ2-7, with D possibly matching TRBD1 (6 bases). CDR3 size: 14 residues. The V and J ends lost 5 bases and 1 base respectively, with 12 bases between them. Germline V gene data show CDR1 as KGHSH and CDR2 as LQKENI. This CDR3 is CASSEWDKSYEQYF. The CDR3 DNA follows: TGTGCCAGCTCAGAGTGGGACAAGTCCTACGAGCAGTACTTC. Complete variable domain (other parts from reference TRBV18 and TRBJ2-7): NAGVMQNPRHLVRRRGQEARLRCSPMKGHSHVYWYRQLPEEGLKFMVYLQKENIIDESGMPKERFSAEFPKEGPSILRIQQVVRGDSAAYFCASSEWDKSYEQYFGPGTRLTVT.

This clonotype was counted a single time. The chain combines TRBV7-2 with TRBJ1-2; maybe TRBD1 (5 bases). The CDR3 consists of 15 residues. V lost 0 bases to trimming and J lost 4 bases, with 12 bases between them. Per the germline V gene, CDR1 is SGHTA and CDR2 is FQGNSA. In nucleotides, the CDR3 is TGTGCCAGCAGCTTAGCGCTCGGGGGTTTCTATGGCTACACCTTC. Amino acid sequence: CASSLALGGFYGYTF.

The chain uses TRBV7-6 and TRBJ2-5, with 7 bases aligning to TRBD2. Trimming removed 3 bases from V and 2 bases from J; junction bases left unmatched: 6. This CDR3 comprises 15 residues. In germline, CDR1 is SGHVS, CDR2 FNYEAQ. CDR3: CASSLRAGEQETQYF. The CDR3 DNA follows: TGTGCCAGCAGCTTGAGGGCGGGGGAGCAAGAGACCCAGTACTTC.